This TCR beta chain was sequenced during a study of T-cell reconstitution after alpha-beta-depleted transplantation in children. Study results and limitations: T-cell numbers and diversity one year post-transplant derived largely from freshly generated T cells.

There are many counts of this clonotype. Its antigen is unknown. This CDR3 contains 15 residues. Germline CDR1 LGHNA, CDR2 YSLEER. J gave up 4 bases and V 1 base, and 2 bases lay outside the gene matches. Preparing the TCRbeta library involved the use of unique molecular identifiers. TCRdb itself ran the PCR reads through MiXCR, one entry per CDR3 protein. The sample lists about 300,000 distinct CDR3 sequences; 10% were seen once. The clonotype originates from a boy under three years old with acute myeloid leukemia, due to receive a stem cell transplant. The rearrangement links TRBV4-3 to TRBJ2-5; 11 bases agree with TRBD2. The starting material was PBMCs, obtained before TCRalphabeta/CD19-depleted stem cell transplant. CDR3: CASSQGLAGRETQYF. DNA for the CDR3: TGCGCCAGCAGCCAAGGACTAGCGGGGAGAGAGACCCAGTACTTC.